This entry describes one T cell receptor beta chain. Its antigen remains unidentified. The record has no base qualities; no much larger clone is one base away. This specimen belongs to a study of T-cell memory formation after mild COVID-19 (dated by TCRdb to 2020 to 2022). For the study in its entirety: Most TCR sequence clusters were specific to one of the two donors. T-cell clones expanding and contracting after mild COVID-19 in a couple of donors were tracked by longitudinal TCRalpha and TCRbeta repertoire sequencing. Two young, previously healthy adult volunteers, one female and one male, were included in the cohort. Study-wide conclusions, independent of this receptor: SARS-CoV-2 specificity was not confirmed for the second-wave clones peaking on day 37. Only two mild cases were covered in the study, and larger cohorts including severe cases with pre-infection samples were considered necessary. Contracting CD4+ clones were found mainly in CM and EM memory subsets, while CD8+ clones were enriched in EMRA. Clones that contracted from day 15 to 85 showed balanced CD4/CD8 phenotypes, whereas a second wave of clones that expanded from day 15 to 37 leaned towards CD4+. Some responding clones were found in pre-infection memory, which suggests that pre-existing cross-reactive memory T cells took part in the SARS-CoV-2 response.

Trimming takes 6 bases off V and 10 bases off J; junction bases not matched to a gene: 7. The CDR3 starts with the cysteine, ends with the phenylalanine, and has 13 residues. Only the CDR3 portion is preserved as DNA: 39 bases, with reading frame beginning at the first base. CDR1 and CDR2, per the germline V gene (reference sequence), are DFQATT and SNEGSKA. PBMCs were isolated by Ficoll-Paque density gradient centrifugation. TCRdb names Illumina NovaSeq 6000 as the instrument used. TCRalpha and TCRbeta cDNA libraries were built by 5'RACE with constant-segment primers, adding sample barcodes and unique molecular identifiers. Trizol reagent was used to extract RNA from every sample. Amplification of the libraries took two PCR steps, and the second step added a second sample barcode plus Illumina TruSeq adapters. Sequencing of libraries was performed on an Illumina NovaSeq with 2 x 150 bp paired-end reads. In the paper's pipeline: Demultiplexing of reads and collapsing into UMI-guided consensus sequences were performed with migec v1.2.7. Using mixcr v2.1.11, UMI consensuses were aligned to TRA and TRB V and J templates and then assembled into clonotypes. A clonotype was counted as expanded or contracted only if both edgeR and NoisET called the change significant, with noise models trained on biological replicates. For edgeR calls, a false discovery rate-adjusted p below 0.01 and a log2 fold-change threshold of 1 were applied. As an exploratory analysis of dynamics, max-normalized trajectories of the 1000 most abundant clonotypes were examined by PCA with hierarchical clustering. Separately sequenced CD4+ and CD8+ repertoires were used to assign the CD4 or CD8 phenotype of responding clones. TCRdb trimmed the raw reads at Q25, called clones with MiXCR and kept productive beta chains. Identical CDR3 protein sequences are pooled into one entry, listed with their most common genes and DNA. For this entry, the V and J calls and clone size follow TCRdb and not the study's own pipeline. The sample table contains 500,000 to 600,000 distinct CDR3 sequences; only one count was recorded for over 15% of them. 12% of the sample is in the top ten clones.

Sequencing was carried out using PBMCs or a T cell subset sorted from them (not recorded which). Recombination linked TRBV20-1 to TRBJ2-1; 12 central nucleotides agree with TRBD2. The source is an adult woman who had mild COVID-19 (a few samples of this study predate the infection). The sample titles of this study are shuffled in the database, so cell type and time point are left out; the donor was told from shared clones. The DNA sequence reads TGCAGTGCGAGACTAGCGGGAGTTCGGGAGCAGTTCTTC. Its translation is CSARLAGVREQFF.